These 32 T cell receptor beta chains were all obtained from the same sample, sequenced in a study of shared clonotypes between healthy human individuals. Naive CD8 cells were CD45RO-negative, positively selected for CCR7, excluding terminally differentiated effector memory CD45RA+ cells. The assay was immunoSEQ multiplex PCR, and TCRdb's table has in-frame clones only and misses some. The table has about 580,000 clones, roughly 98% seen once. The sequenced sample consisted of naive CD8+ T cells sorted from blood. The receptors stem from a man younger than 40 in good health.

As regards this clone: An end of the junction does not agree with germline; a read error may underlie this. Different DNA sequences within this sample yield the same CDR3. The chain couples TRBV5-8 to TRBJ2-7; 7 nucleotides line up with TRBD1. This CDR3 has 17 residues. CDR1 and CDR2 (germline): SGHTS, YDEGEE. This CDR3 is CASSLTEKTGHYYEQYF. The CDR3 DNA sequence: TGCGCCAGCAGCTTGACCGAAAAGACAGGGCACTACTACGAGCAGTACTTC.

On this clone: Other DNA variants within this sample encode the same CDR3. This chain uses TRBV6-5 with TRBJ2-1; the D gene could be TRBD1 or TRBD2 (5 bases each). Germline V gene lookup returns CDR1 MNHEY and CDR2 SVGAGI. This CDR3 comprises 12 residues. V was cut by 2 bases and J by 6 bases, with 5 bases left in between. The CDR3 DNA is TGTGCCAGCAGTTACGGGGGCAATGAGCAGTTCTTC. Translating it yields CASSYGGNEQFF.

The chain recombines TRBV5-4 with TRBJ2-1, with 9 bases matching TRBD2. The CDR3 spans 17 residues. The V gene's germline CDR1 is SGHNT and CDR2 YYREEE (reference sequence). With 0 bases clipped from V and 7 bases from J, the junction kept 11 bases outside the gene matches. The CDR3 bases are TGTGCCAGCAGCTTGGGTTGGCGGGAGGGCGATATGAATGAGCAGTTCTTC. It codes for CASSLGWREGDMNEQFF.

The chain recombines TRBV7-9 with TRBJ1-2; D unclear. Between the trimmed V and J ends, which lost 1 base and 8 bases, there was a span of 11 bases. The germline gives CDR1 SEHNR, CDR2 FQNEAQ (reference sequence). This CDR3 comprises 13 residues. CDR3 sequence: CASSLGSPGGYTF. The DNA of the CDR3 is TGTGCCAGCAGCTTAGGGTCTCCGGGGGGCTACACCTTC. Variable domain in full (rest from reference TRBV7-9 and TRBJ1-2): DTGVSQNPRHKITKRGQNVTFRCDPISEHNRLYWYRQTLGQGPEFLTYFQNEAQLEKSRLLSDRFSAERPKGSFSTLEIQRTEQGDSAMYLCASSLGSPGGYTFGSGTRLTVV.

J is TRBJ2-1 and V is TRBV7-9; 10 positions agree with TRBD2. From germline, CDR1 is SEHNR and CDR2 FQNEAQ (reference sequence). The CDR3 is made up of 17 amino acids. Trimming removed 4 bases from V and 7 bases from J; junction bases left unmatched: 13. In DNA form, the CDR3 reads TGTGCCAGCAGCTCGCCACCAGCGGGAGGGCCGTGGAATGAGCAGTTCTTC. Translating it yields CASSSPPAGGPWNEQFF.

The chain recombines TRBV19 with TRBJ2-7; 7 nucleotides agree with TRBD1. CDR1 is LNHDA and CDR2 is SQIVND in the germline V gene (reference sequence). The V and J ends lost 3 bases and 1 base, in that order; junction bases with no gene match: 3. This CDR3 comprises 14 residues. The DNA for the CDR3 is TGTGCCAGTAGTATGACAGGGTTTTCCTACGAGCAGTACTTC. It encodes CASSMTGFSYEQYF.

The chain carries TRBV27 and TRBJ2-7; 8 positions match TRBD2. The CDR3 runs to 14 residues. Germline trimming cut 3 bases from V and 3 bases from J; bases unmatched to any gene: 4. The germline V gene has CDR1 MNHEY and CDR2 SMNVEV (reference sequence). This chain's CDR3 is CASSLGLGDYEQYF. CDR3 coding DNA: TGTGCCAGCAGTTTGGGACTAGGGGACTACGAGCAGTACTTC.

This sequence joins TRBV4-1 and TRBJ2-4; TRBD1 might be the D (5 bases). The CDR3 spans 14 residues. V lost 3 bases and J 0 bases, leaving 6 bases between the germline ends. Germline values: CDR1 MGHRA, CDR2 YSYEKL. Written as DNA, the CDR3 is TGCGCCAGCAGCCAGCAGGGAGCCAAAAACATTCAGTACTTC. This translates into CASSQQGAKNIQYF.

This chain uses TRBV28 with TRBJ2-2; D uncertain. The germline CDR1 and CDR2 sequences are MDHEN and SYDVKM. CDR3 length: 12 amino acids. V dropped 3 bases and J dropped 8 bases, with 7 bases sitting between them. The CDR3 DNA reads as TGTGCCAGCAGTTTTCGTTATGGGGAGCTGTTTTTT. Translated: CASSFRYGELFF.

The CDR3 loop is CATSRDVYSNQPQHF. Written as DNA, the CDR3 is TGTGCCACCAGCAGAGATGTTTATAGCAATCAGCCCCAGCATTTT. The V call is TRBV15, the J call TRBJ1-5; D is uncertain. Between the trimmed V and J ends, which lost 0 bases and 0 bases, there was a span of 6 bases. Germline CDR1 LNHNV, CDR2 YYDKDF (reference sequence). CDR3 length equals 15 residues.

The chain uses TRBV5-5 and TRBJ2-5, with TRBD2 matching over 7 bases. This CDR3 has 17 amino acids. Germline CDR1 and CDR2: SGHKS and YYEKEE (reference sequence). V lost 2 bases to trimming and J lost 2 bases; unmatched junction nucleotides: 12. This CDR3 reads CASSLGPGREDQETQYF. For the CDR3, the DNA is TGTGCCAGCAGCTTAGGGCCGGGACGGGAGGATCAAGAGACCCAGTACTTC.

As to this clone: Distinct nucleotide sequences in the sample also encode this CDR3. The chain recombines TRBV28 with TRBJ2-7; 7 bases line up with TRBD2. After removal of 3 bases from V and 2 bases from J, the junction contained 4 bases not matched to a gene. The CDR3 spans 14 residues. From germline, CDR1 is MDHEN and CDR2 SYDVKM. CDR3 sequence (DNA): TGTGCCAGCAGTTTGAGGCGGGAGACCTACGAGCAGTACTTC. Amino acid sequence: CASSLRRETYEQYF.

About this clone itself: Other DNA sequences in this specimen translate into the identical CDR3. This sequence joins TRBV30 and TRBJ2-7, with 8 bases matching TRBD1. V lost 0 bases to trimming and J lost 4 bases; unmatched junction nucleotides: 5. Germline V gene lookup returns CDR1 GTSNPN and CDR2 SVGIG (reference sequence). The CDR3 consists of 14 residues. The CDR3 bases are TGTGCCTGGAGTGTAGGTCAGGGGGCTTACGAGCAGTACTTC. Its protein product is CAWSVGQGAYEQYF.

J is TRBJ2-2 and V is TRBV11-1, with D tentatively TRBD2 (5 bases). This CDR3 is 17 amino acids long. Between the trimmed V and J ends, which lost 1 base and 0 bases, there was a span of 12 bases. Germline loops: CDR1 SGHAT, CDR2 FQDESV (reference sequence). The CDR3 DNA reads TGTGCCAGCAGCTTAGTAGACTACCGAACGAACACCGGGGAGCTGTTTTTT. This encodes CASSLVDYRTNTGELFF.

The chain carries TRBV18 and TRBJ2-5; no clear D. Germline-derived CDR1 and CDR2 are KGHSH and LQKENI. The CDR3 loop spans 15 amino acids. V was cut by 3 bases and J by 5 bases, with 16 bases left in between. Written as DNA, the CDR3 is TGTGCCAGCTCACCGATAAGGGCGAGTTGGGAGACCCAGTACTTC. Translation gives CASSPIRASWETQYF. The variable domain in full, completed from reference TRBV18 and TRBJ2-5, reads NAGVMQNPRHLVRRRGQEARLRCSPMKGHSHVYWYRQLPEEGLKFMVYLQKENIIDESGMPKERFSAEFPKEGPSILRIQQVVRGDSAAYFCASSPIRASWETQYFGPGTRLLVL.

This clone was picked up one time. The chain couples TRBV18 to TRBJ2-7; 8 bases align to TRBD1. With 5 bases clipped from V and 3 bases from J, the junction kept 3 bases outside the gene matches. The V gene's germline CDR1 is KGHSH and CDR2 LQKENI. This CDR3 contains 13 residues. CDR3 sequence: CASSEDRVYEQYF. The CDR3 bases are TGTGCCAGCTCAGAGGACAGGGTCTACGAGCAGTACTTC. Filled out from reference TRBV18 and TRBJ2-7, the complete variable domain reads NAGVMQNPRHLVRRRGQEARLRCSPMKGHSHVYWYRQLPEEGLKFMVYLQKENIIDESGMPKERFSAEFPKEGPSILRIQQVVRGDSAAYFCASSEDRVYEQYFGPGTRLTVT.

This rearrangement joins TRBV11-2 to TRBJ2-7; D possibly matches TRBD1 or TRBD2 (5 bases each). Germline CDR1 is SGHAT and CDR2 is FQNNGV. The CDR3 has 14 residues. The V gene lost 3 bases and the J gene lost 6 bases, with 15 bases spanning the gap. For the CDR3, the DNA is TGTGCCAGCAGCTTTCCGGGACCCGGACCCGAGCAGTACTTC. Translating gives CASSFPGPGPEQYF.

The chain joins TRBV27 to TRBJ2-7; either TRBD1 or TRBD2 may supply D (5 bases each). The V gene's germline CDR1 is MNHEY and CDR2 SMNVEV (reference sequence). The CDR3 has 15 residues. Between the trimmed V and J ends, which lost 1 base and 2 bases, there was a span of 12 bases. CDR3 nucleotides: TGTGCCAGCAGTTTATTGGGGGAGTCTCCCTACGAGCAGTACTTC. It codes for CASSLLGESPYEQYF.

The V gene is TRBV7-9, the J gene TRBJ2-2, with 12 bases matching TRBD2. The V and J ends lost 10 bases and 2 bases, in that order; junction bases with no gene match: 8. Germline values: CDR1 SEHNR, CDR2 FQNEAQ (reference sequence). This CDR3 is built from 16 residues. The CDR3 loop is CATPTSGSRNTGELFF. The CDR3 DNA follows: TGTGCCACCCCGACTAGCGGGAGTAGAAACACCGGGGAGCTGTTTTTT.

This chain links TRBV19 with TRBJ2-1, with 8 positions matching TRBD2. Trimming took 3 bases from V and 7 from J; bases not matched to a gene: 8. Germline CDR1 reads LNHDA; CDR2 reads SQIVND (reference sequence). The CDR3 spans 15 residues. CDR3 in amino acids: CASSMEGLGGNEQFF. As DNA, the CDR3 is TGTGCCAGTAGTATGGAGGGACTAGGCGGGAATGAGCAGTTCTTC.

The chain carries TRBV27 and TRBJ2-5; 8 nucleotides agree with TRBD2. The germline V gene has CDR1 MNHEY and CDR2 SMNVEV (reference sequence). This CDR3 spans 15 amino acids. V lost 7 bases, J lost 5 bases, and 12 bases stayed unmatched. In DNA form, the CDR3 reads TGTGCCAGCATGAGACGGCAGCGGGAGTTCGAGACCCAGTACTTC. As protein: CASMRRQREFETQYF.

The chain is built from TRBV29-1 and TRBJ2-2; D call uncertain. In germline, CDR1 is SQVTM, CDR2 ANQGSEA. The CDR3 covers 12 residues. Trimming left V 7 bases short and J 7 bases short, with 13 bases between. The chain's CDR3 is CSALELDGELFF. DNA of the CDR3: TGCAGCGCTCTAGAGCTGGACGGGGAGCTGTTTTTT.

The J gene is TRBJ2-7, the V gene TRBV7-8; D possibly matches TRBD1 or TRBD2 (6 bases each). Germline values: CDR1 SGHVS, CDR2 FQNEAQ. The CDR3 sequence is 17 residues long. V was clipped by 5 bases and J by 0 bases, with 20 bases between them. The CDR3 loop reads CASSGGRQREISYEQYF. DNA for the CDR3: TGTGCCAGCAGCGGGGGGCGGCAGAGGGAGATCTCCTACGAGCAGTACTTC.

V gene TRBV29-1 combines with J gene TRBJ2-5; 10 positions match TRBD1. The length of the CDR3 is 14 residues. CDR1 and CDR2 (germline): SQVTM, ANQGSEA. The trim removed 8 bases at V and 2 bases at J, leaving 8 bases unmatched. DNA of the CDR3: TGCAGCCTATGGACAGGGGGGAAACAAGAGACCCAGTACTTC. Protein sequence: CSLWTGGKQETQYF.

The chain recombines TRBV27 with TRBJ2-3; TRBD2 might be the D (6 bases). Trimming cost V 8 bases and J 2 bases, with 14 bases left between them. Germline V gene data show CDR1 as MNHEY and CDR2 as SMNVEV (reference sequence). The CDR3 is 14 amino acids. CDR3 sequence (DNA): TGTGCCAGCGGGGAATTAGCGGCCACAGATACGCAGTATTTT. This translates into CASGELAATDTQYF.

The chain couples TRBV25-1 to TRBJ1-1; D not resolved. The V end was cut by 2 bases, the J end by 1 base, with 5 bases between. The CDR3 is 13 residues long. Germline V gene lookup returns CDR1 MGHDK and CDR2 SYGVNS. CDR3 sequence reads: CASSERPNTEAFF. The CDR3 DNA is TGTGCCAGCAGTGAACGACCGAACACTGAAGCTTTCTTT.

Only one count was recorded for this clone. The V call is TRBV28, the J call TRBJ2-3; 8 positions agree with TRBD2. Germline V gene sequence: CDR1 MDHEN, CDR2 SYDVKM. This CDR3 comprises 16 residues. V lost 4 bases to trimming and J lost 2 bases; unmatched junction nucleotides: 8. The CDR3 protein is CASSSFGGRTTDTQYF. In DNA, the CDR3 is TGTGCCAGCAGTTCATTCGGCGGGAGGACCACAGATACGCAGTATTTT. Based on the CDR3 plus reference TRBV28 and TRBJ2-3, the full variable domain is DVKVTQSSRYLVKRTGEKVFLECVQDMDHENMFWYRQDPGLGLRLIYFSYDVKMKEKGDIPEGYSVSREKKERFSLILESASTNQTSMYLCASSSFGGRTTDTQYFGPGTRLTVL.

V gene TRBV15 combines with J gene TRBJ1-4; D is possibly TRBD1 (5 bases). The V end was cut by 2 bases, the J end by 4 bases, with 14 bases between. CDR1 is LNHNV, CDR2 YYDKDF, per germline (reference sequence). The CDR3 runs to 16 residues. The CDR3 DNA follows: TGTGCCACCAGCAGACAAACAACAGGTTATAATGAAAAACTGTTTTTT. Translated, it gives CATSRQTTGYNEKLFF.

The chain is built from TRBV9 and TRBJ1-2, with 7 bases aligning to TRBD1. This CDR3 region has 13 residues. Germline V lookup: CDR1 SGDLS, CDR2 YYNGEE. After removal of 7 bases from V and 4 bases from J, the junction contained 7 bases not matched to a gene. CDR3 region: CASGTTGFYGYTF. In DNA, the CDR3 is TGTGCCAGCGGTACGACAGGGTTCTATGGCTACACCTTC.

The chain links TRBV5-4 to TRBJ2-7; possible D gene TRBD1, 5 bases. Germline CDR1 and CDR2: SGHNT and YYREEE (reference sequence). There are 12 residues in the CDR3. V was pared by 4 bases and J by 6 bases, with 11 bases between. This CDR3 is CASSPDTTEQYF. For the CDR3, the DNA is TGTGCCAGCAGCCCGGACACTACCGAGCAGTACTTC.

V is TRBV7-9 and J is TRBJ2-4, with D possibly being TRBD2 (6 bases). Germline V gene data show CDR1 as SEHNR and CDR2 as FQNEAQ (reference sequence). V lost 5 bases, J lost 9 bases, and 20 bases lay in between. CDR3 length: 15 residues. CDR3 loop: CASSGRGTARGIQYF. CDR3 nucleotide sequence: TGTGCCAGCAGCGGCCGCGGGACGGCTAGGGGCATTCAGTACTTC.

The chain combines TRBV28 with TRBJ2-1; 7 bases align to TRBD1. The J segment lost 4 bases and the V segment lost 6 bases, leaving 9 bases of the junction unmatched. The CDR3 covers 15 residues. CDR1 is MDHEN and CDR2 is SYDVKM in the germline V gene. The CDR3 DNA reads TGTGCCAGCAGCAACAGGGGCATAGGTTACAATGAGCAGTTCTTC. It translates to CASSNRGIGYNEQFF.